This record covers a single T cell receptor beta chain. Its antigen is not identified. The sample is drawn from a study of T cell responses to AZD1222 COVID-19 vaccine. General study points: Donors were chiefly white British, with a greater number of females, and clonal diversity was perhaps underestimated. Spike-specific TCR breadth and depth rose after two AZD1222 doses. Unmutated regions of variants are reportedly targeted by nearly half of spike-specific TCRs.

This CDR3 region has 15 residues. This table comes from immunoSEQ multiplex PCR, and its TCRdb copy is limited to in-frame clones, with some not included. The sample contains approximately 52,000 clones, 80% to 90% of which appear only once. The source of this sequence is an adult who received the AZD1222 COVID-19 vaccine. Sequencing was performed on peripheral blood, taken 28 days after the second AZD1222 dose. The chain uses TRBV12-2 and TRBJ1-2; the DNA was not compared with TRBD1, the D call given in the table. TRBV12-2 constitutes a pseudogene. CDR3 nucleotides: TGTGCAAGTCGCTACGAGACAGGGGCTAACTATGGCTACACCTTC. This translates into CASRYETGANYGYTF.